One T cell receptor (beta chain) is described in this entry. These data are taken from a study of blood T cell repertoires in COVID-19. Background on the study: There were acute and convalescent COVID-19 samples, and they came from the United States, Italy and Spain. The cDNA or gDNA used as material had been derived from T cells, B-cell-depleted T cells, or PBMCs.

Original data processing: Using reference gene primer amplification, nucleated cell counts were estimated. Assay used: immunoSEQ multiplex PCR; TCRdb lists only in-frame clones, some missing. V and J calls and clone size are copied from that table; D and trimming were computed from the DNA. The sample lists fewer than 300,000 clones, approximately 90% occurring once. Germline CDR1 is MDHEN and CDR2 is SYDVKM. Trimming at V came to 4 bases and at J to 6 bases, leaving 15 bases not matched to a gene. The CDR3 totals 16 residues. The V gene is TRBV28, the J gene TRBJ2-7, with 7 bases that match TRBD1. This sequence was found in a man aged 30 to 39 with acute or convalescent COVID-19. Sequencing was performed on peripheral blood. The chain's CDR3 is CASSSSILRGTLEQYF. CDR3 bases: TGTGCCAGCAGTTCCTCAATCCTCAGGGGGACCCTCGAGCAGTACTTC.